This T cell receptor (beta chain) emerged from a study of a mutant IDH1 vaccine in newly diagnosed glioma. About the study: Each patient was administered eight vaccinations, scheduled in weeks 1, 3, 5, 7, 11, 15, 19 and 23. Treated patients, averaging 40.4 years, were roughly 60% male and about 40% female. Antecedent treatment encompassed radiotherapy, temozolomide, or their combination; the majority received both.

This table comes from immunoSEQ multiplex PCR, and its TCRdb copy is limited to in-frame clones, with some not included. This table holds under 55,000 clones, over 75% found once. Regarding time point: week 11, during vaccination. All doses held 300 ug of mutant IDH1 20-mer peptide, with topical imiquimod. Donor diagnoses consisted of new WHO grade 3 or 4 IDH1-mutant, ATRX-lost astrocytomas. The CDR3 sequence is 15 residues long. V lost 6 bases, J lost 3 bases, and 8 bases stayed unmatched. CDR1 MNHNS and CDR2 SASEGT come from the germline V gene. For this clone: What it binds is not known.

The input for sequencing was PBMCs, taken from a glioma patient whose treatment included an IDH1 peptide vaccine. The chain employs TRBV6-1 and TRBJ2-7, with TRBD1 identical over 10 bases. This sequence originates from a man aged 45 to 65 with glioma. CDR3 loop: CASRGGDRGFYEQYF. CDR3 DNA sequence: TGTGCCAGCAGGGGGGGGGACAGGGGTTTCTACGAGCAGTACTTC.